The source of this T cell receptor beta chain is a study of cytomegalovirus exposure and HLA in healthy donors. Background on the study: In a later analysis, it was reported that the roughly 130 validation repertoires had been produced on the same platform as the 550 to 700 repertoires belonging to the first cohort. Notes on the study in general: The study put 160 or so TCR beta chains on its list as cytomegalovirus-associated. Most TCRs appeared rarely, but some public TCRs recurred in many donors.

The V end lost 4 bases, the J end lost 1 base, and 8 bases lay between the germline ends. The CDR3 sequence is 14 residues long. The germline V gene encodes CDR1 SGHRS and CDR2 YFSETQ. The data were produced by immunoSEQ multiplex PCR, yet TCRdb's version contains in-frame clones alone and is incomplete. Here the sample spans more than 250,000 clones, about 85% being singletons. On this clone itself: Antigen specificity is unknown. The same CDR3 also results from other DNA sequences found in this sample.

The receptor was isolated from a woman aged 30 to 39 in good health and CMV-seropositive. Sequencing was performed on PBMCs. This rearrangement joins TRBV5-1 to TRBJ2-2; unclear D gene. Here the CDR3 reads CASSLAGNTGELFF. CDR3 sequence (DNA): TGCGCCAGCAGCCTTGCAGGGAACACCGGGGAGCTGTTTTTT.